One sample yielded the 18 T cell receptor beta chains listed below, sequenced in a study of CD8+ T cells in alopecia areata. Following RNA extraction, reverse transcription yielded cDNA that acted as the sequencing template. Data came from immunoSEQ multiplex PCR; TCRdb stores just in-frame clones and leaves some out. Here the sample spans some 120,000 clones, roughly 61% being singletons. The sequences come from CD4+ T cells sorted from blood, collected at week 0. These receptors were obtained from a human donor with alopecia areata.

This clone was observed a few times. The CDR3 here is CASSYEGNYNEQFF. The CDR3 DNA is TGTGCCAGCAGTTACGAGGGGAACTACAATGAGCAGTTCTTC. V gene TRBV6-5 combines with J gene TRBJ2-1; either TRBD1 or TRBD2 may supply D (5 bases each). Germline V gene sequence: CDR1 MNHEY, CDR2 SVGAGI. V shed 2 bases and J shed 3 bases, with 8 bases lying between them. The CDR3 has 14 amino acids.

This clone was detected a few times. V usage is TRBV27 and J usage is TRBJ2-1; TRBD2 aligns across 12 bases. J lost 9 bases, V lost 6 bases, and 21 bases had no gene match. Per germline, CDR1 MNHEY and CDR2 SMNVEV (reference sequence). This CDR3 has 19 residues. The CDR3 region is CASSSTSGSFTRERFEQFF. The DNA for the CDR3 is TGTGCCAGCAGCTCGACTAGCGGGAGTTTCACGAGGGAGCGTTTTGAGCAGTTCTTC.

This chain links TRBV7-2 with TRBJ2-7, with D unclear. V was shortened by 1 base and J by 0 bases, with 13 bases between the two germline ends. Germline CDR1 and CDR2: SGHTA and FQGNSA. CDR3 length: 16 residues. CDR3 in amino acids: CASSLVHKPSSYEQYF. DNA for the CDR3: TGTGCCAGCAGCTTAGTCCACAAACCGAGCTCCTACGAGCAGTACTTC.

The chain links TRBV2 to TRBJ2-5; D is possibly TRBD1 (6 bases). CDR3 length equals 14 residues. The V end was cut by 5 bases, the J end by 5 bases, with 15 bases between. Per the germline V gene, CDR1 is SNHLY and CDR2 is FYNNEI. CDR3 nucleotides: TGTGCCAGCAGTTACCACAGGGTCCGGGAGACCCAGTACTTC. Protein sequence: CASSYHRVRETQYF. The full variable domain, with the rest looked up from reference TRBV2 and TRBJ2-5, is EPEVTQTPSHQVTQMGQEVILRCVPISNHLYFYWYRQILGQKVEFLVSFYNNEISEKSEIFDDQFSVERPDGSNFTLKIRSTKLEDSAMYFCASSYHRVRETQYFGPGTRLLVL.

The chain links TRBV11-2 to TRBJ2-5, with unresolved D. Germline V gene data show CDR1 as SGHAT and CDR2 as FQNNGV. V dropped 5 bases and J dropped 3 bases, with 4 bases sitting between them. The CDR3 has 11 residues. The CDR3 bases are TGTGCCAGCAGCGTAAAAGAGACCCAGTACTTC. This codes for CASSVKETQYF. Full variable domain (outside the CDR3, taken from reference TRBV11-2 and TRBJ2-5): EAGVAQSPRYKIIEKRQSVAFWCNPISGHATLYWYQQILGQGPKLLIQFQNNGVVDDSQLPKDRFSAERLKGVDSTLKIQPAKLEDSAVYLCASSVKETQYFGPGTRLLVL.

The chain combines TRBV29-1 with TRBJ1-3, with D perhaps TRBD1 (5 bases). Deletions cut 6 bases from V and 3 bases from J, with 9 bases between. The V gene's germline CDR1 is SQVTM and CDR2 ANQGSEA. The CDR3 consists of 12 residues. The CDR3: CSVRDGGNTIYF. CDR3 DNA sequence: TGCAGCGTCAGGGACGGTGGAAACACCATATATTTT.

The gene calls are TRBV30 and TRBJ2-7, with a weak D call TRBD2 (6 bases). CDR1 is GTSNPN and CDR2 is SVGIG in the germline V gene (reference sequence). The germline V and J ends were trimmed by 5 bases and 5 bases, with 10 bases remaining between them. The CDR3 consists of 11 residues. This CDR3 is CAWRGLHEQYF. As DNA, the CDR3 is TGTGCCTGGCGGGGACTCCACGAGCAGTACTTC.

The chain couples TRBV19 to TRBJ2-5; possibly TRBD1 or TRBD2 for D (5 bases each). CDR3 length equals 14 residues. The V gene's germline CDR1 is LNHDA and CDR2 SQIVND (reference sequence). Deletions cut 5 bases from V and 2 bases from J, with 12 bases between. The CDR3 sequence is CASSGTGRQETQYF. Here the CDR3 DNA reads TGTGCCAGTAGTGGGACGGGACGGCAAGAGACCCAGTACTTC.

The chain employs TRBV7-2 and TRBJ2-3; D gene unclear. Deletions cut 5 bases from V and 2 bases from J, with 2 bases between. The CDR3 length is 11 residues. Germline-derived CDR1 and CDR2 are SGHTA and FQGNSA. CDR3 nucleotide sequence: TGTGCCAGCAGCCCCACAGATACGCAGTATTTT. Translated: CASSPTDTQYF.

CDR3 loop: CASSLAGDPGGRFF. CDR3 in DNA: TGTGCCAGTAGCCTAGCGGGGGACCCGGGGGGACGGTTCTTC. The chain couples TRBV19 to TRBJ2-1, with 10 bases lining up with TRBD2. V shed 6 bases and J 15 bases; nucleotides not matched to a gene: 14. The CDR3 sequence is 14 residues long. Germline CDR1 reads LNHDA; CDR2 reads SQIVND (reference sequence). The full variable domain, in which reference TRBV19 and TRBJ2-1 provide the parts outside the CDR3, is DGGITQSPKYLFRKEGQNVTLSCEQNLNHDAMYWYRQDPGQGLRLIYYSQIVNDFQKGDIAEGYSVSREKKESFPLTVTSAQKNPTAFYLCASSLAGDPGGRFFGPGTRLTVL.

Only a few counts were recorded for this clone. J is TRBJ1-2 and V is TRBV6-1, with TRBD1 matching 11 bases. The CDR3 contains 15 residues. With 4 bases clipped from V and 6 bases from J, the junction kept 7 bases outside the gene matches. Germline CDR1 is MNHNS and CDR2 is SASEGT. The CDR3 sequence: CASSVSGQGADGYTF. DNA for the CDR3: TGTGCCAGCAGTGTCTCAGGACAGGGGGCCGATGGCTACACCTTC.

A remark on this clone: Other DNA sequences from this sample encode an identical CDR3 as well. This chain joins TRBV6-5 and TRBJ2-2, with 7 bases that match TRBD1. V dropped 5 bases and J dropped 2; count of bases not matched to a gene: 5. The germline CDR1 and CDR2 sequences are MNHEY and SVGAGI. The CDR3 totals 15 residues. The CDR3 protein is CASSRQGPNTGELFF. The CDR3 coding sequence is TGTGCCAGCAGTAGACAGGGACCTAACACCGGGGAGCTGTTTTTT.

This chain uses TRBV9 with TRBJ2-3; D possibly matches TRBD1 or TRBD2 (5 bases each). The CDR3 covers 13 residues. Germline CDR1 and CDR2: SGDLS and YYNGEE. Trimming pared 0 bases from V and 10 bases from J, leaving 12 bases between. Written as DNA, the CDR3 is TGTGCCAGCAGCGTAGCTGAGGGGCTGCCGCAGTATTTT. Translating gives CASSVAEGLPQYF.

This clone was picked up a small number of times. The chain is built from TRBV7-9 and TRBJ1-5, with a possible D match to TRBD1 (5 bases). Germline V gene lookup returns CDR1 SEHNR and CDR2 FQNEAQ (reference sequence). Trimming removed 7 bases at V and 5 bases at J, with 9 bases between. CDR3 length: 12 residues. The chain's CDR3 is CASTRGDQPQHF. The CDR3 DNA follows: TGTGCCAGCACTCGGGGGGATCAGCCCCAGCATTTT.

This clone was seen more than once but under ten times. The chain employs TRBV7-2 and TRBJ2-1, with D possibly matching TRBD2 (6 bases). V shed 3 bases and J shed 4 bases, with 10 bases lying between them. Germline-derived CDR1 and CDR2 are SGHTA and FQGNSA. There are 14 residues in the CDR3. The CDR3 region is CASSLEGRYNEQFF. DNA of the CDR3: TGTGCCAGCAGCTTGGAGGGTCGGTACAATGAGCAGTTCTTC.

The V and J genes are TRBV28 and TRBJ1-1, with D hard to call. CDR1 is MDHEN and CDR2 is SYDVKM in the germline V gene. Trimming pared 7 bases from V and 3 bases from J, leaving 15 bases between. The CDR3 runs to 14 residues. CDR3 nucleotides: TGTGCCAGCACCTCGGGCGGGCCATACACTGAAGCTTTCTTT. Translation gives CASTSGGPYTEAFF.

The chain uses TRBV18 and TRBJ1-6; D perhaps matches TRBD1 (6 bases). The V end lost 3 bases, the J end lost 9 bases, and 12 bases lay between the germline ends. The germline gives CDR1 KGHSH, CDR2 LQKENI. The length of the CDR3 is 14 residues. CDR3 nucleotides: TGTGCCAGCTCACCGGAGCCAGGGGTTTCACCCCTCCACTTT. Amino acids: CASSPEPGVSPLHF.

V and J are TRBV23-1 and TRBJ2-1; D might be TRBD2 (5 bases). TRBV23-1 is treated as an ORF (open reading frame) with a function not yet certain. Trimming removed 6 bases from V and 1 base from J, with 19 bases in between. This CDR3 has 17 amino acids. The DNA of the CDR3 is TGCGCCAGCAGCGAGAATCGAGACCTAGCTTCCTACAATGAGCAGTTCTTC. The encoded protein is CASSENRDLASYNEQFF.